This T cell receptor (beta chain) comes out of a study of control samples from healthy donors and cancer patients. The protocol was immunoSEQ multiplex PCR, while the TCRdb copy is restricted to in-frame clones and leaves out a portion. The sample yields around 150,000 clones, about 87% seen once. Sequenced input: blood. The sequence derives from a young man in good health.

In DNA form, the CDR3 reads TGTGCCAGCAGCTTAGGGGCCAGGTCGACGAGCAATGAGCAGTTCTTC. This sequence encodes CASSLGARSTSNEQFF. This chain connects TRBV11-2 to TRBJ2-1; unclear D gene. Germline assignment: CDR1 SGHAT and CDR2 FQNNGV. CDR3 length equals 16 residues. Trimming took 1 base from V and 6 from J, leaving 16 bases between them.